This passage covers 24 T cell receptor beta chains from one sample sequenced in a study of blood T cell repertoires in COVID-19. TCRdb's copy holds only in-frame clones and misses some; the assay was immunoSEQ multiplex PCR. The sample consists of about 260,000 clones, approximately 90% of them appearing once. Sequencing was carried out using PBMCs or T cells enriched from blood (not recorded which). These receptors came from a woman in her thirties or forties with acute COVID-19.

This clone is a singleton in its sample. The chain uses TRBV12-3 or TRBV12-4 and TRBJ1-2, with D hard to call. The CDR3 spans 12 residues. The V gene lost 5 bases and the J gene lost 4 bases, with 8 bases spanning the gap. The CDR3 region has the DNA TGTGCCAGCAGTCGAGACACCTATGGCTACACCTTC. Its protein is CASSRDTYGYTF.

V is TRBV10-3 and J is TRBJ2-1; TRBD2 is a possible D gene (8 bases). The CDR3 extends over 17 amino acids. Trimming took off 9 bases at V and 5 bases at J, with 26 bases between the two ends. In germline, CDR1 is ENHRY, CDR2 SYGVKD. The CDR3 nucleotides read TGTGCCATTAGACAGGGAGGAGGGCTAGCGGGCAACAATGAGCAGTTCTTC. Translated, it gives CAIRQGGGLAGNNEQFF.

The chain is built from TRBV27 and TRBJ1-6, with D possibly matching TRBD1 (5 bases). This CDR3 is built from 16 residues. Germline assignment: CDR1 MNHEY and CDR2 SMNVEV (reference sequence). Trimming took 2 bases from V and 7 from J, leaving 15 bases between them. This chain's CDR3 is CASSLGQGLENSPLHF. CDR3 bases: TGTGCCAGCAGTTTAGGCCAGGGCCTGGAAAATTCACCCCTCCACTTT.

This clone was recorded only once. CDR3 amino acids: CATSGERGSTDTQYF. In nucleotides, the CDR3 is TGTGCCACCAGTGGCGAAAGGGGTAGCACAGATACGCAGTATTTT. This chain joins TRBV24-1 and TRBJ2-3, with D perhaps TRBD1 (5 bases). The CDR3 length is 15 residues. V dropped 5 bases and J dropped 0 bases, with 11 bases sitting between them. Germline V lookup: CDR1 KGHDR, CDR2 SFDVKD.

The table lists this clone with a count of one. The V and J genes are TRBV6-4 and TRBJ2-3; TRBD2 matches at 10 bases. CDR3 length: 14 residues. The germline CDR1 and CDR2 sequences are MRHNA and SNTAGT. Trimming removed 8 bases from V and 5 bases from J; junction bases left unmatched: 7. In DNA form, the CDR3 reads TGTGCCAGCTGGCTAGCGGGAGCGGTAGATACGCAGTATTTT. Translation: CASWLAGAVDTQYF.

This clone was observed once. This chain uses TRBV11-3 with TRBJ2-2; a weak D match, TRBD1 (6 bases). This CDR3 region has 14 residues. V was clipped by 6 bases and J by 5 bases, with 13 bases between them. Per germline, CDR1 SGHNT and CDR2 YENEEA. The CDR3: CASSFNRVTGELFF. The CDR3 nucleotides are TGTGCCAGCAGTTTTAACAGGGTGACCGGGGAGCTGTTTTTT.

Notes on this clone: This is likely a read error, given that the CDR3 carries no conserved phenylalanine or tryptophan at its end. The chain employs TRBV6-1 and TRBJ1-2, with 8 bases lining up with TRBD1. Germline-derived CDR1 and CDR2 are MNHNS and SASEGT. The CDR3 is 16 amino acids. Trimming at V came to 2 bases and at J to 4 bases, leaving 9 bases not matched to a gene. The CDR3 coding sequence is TGTGCCAGCAGTGAATCCCTGGACAGGGCCGGCTATGGCTACACCCTC. It translates to CASSESLDRAGYGYTL.

The chain recombines TRBV24-1 with TRBJ2-3; 10 bases fit TRBD2. Germline assignment: CDR1 KGHDR and CDR2 SFDVKD. The CDR3 is 16 amino acids. V was clipped by 3 bases and J by 5 bases; unmatched bases: 7. CDR3: CATSDRAGGLEDTQYF. In DNA, the CDR3 is TGTGCCACCAGTGATCGAGCGGGAGGGCTGGAAGATACGCAGTATTTT.

V and J are TRBV19 and TRBJ1-5; 8 nucleotides match TRBD1. This CDR3 comprises 13 residues. Per germline, CDR1 LNHDA and CDR2 SQIVND (reference sequence). Trimming at V came to 6 bases and at J to 9 bases, leaving 7 bases not matched to a gene. The CDR3 region is CASSPGTGRPQHF. Written as DNA, the CDR3 is TGTGCCAGTAGCCCCGGGACAGGACGGCCCCAGCATTTT.

The chain employs TRBV9 and TRBJ1-3, with 9 bases matching TRBD1. The V and J ends lost 0 bases and 2 bases, in that order; junction bases with no gene match: 9. Germline V CDR1 and CDR2: SGDLS, YYNGEE. The CDR3 has 18 residues. CDR3 sequence reads: CASSVATGTGLTGNTIYF. CDR3 nucleotide sequence: TGTGCCAGCAGCGTAGCTACCGGGACAGGGTTGACTGGAAACACCATATATTTT.

The chain uses TRBV30 and TRBJ1-2; 8 bases map to TRBD1. With 8 bases clipped from V and 3 bases from J, the junction kept 5 bases outside the gene matches. Germline V gene sequence: CDR1 GTSNPN, CDR2 SVGIG (reference sequence). This CDR3 spans 12 amino acids. CDR3 amino acids: CAMWTGHYGYTF. Here the CDR3 DNA reads TGTGCCATGTGGACAGGGCACTATGGCTACACCTTC.

The chain links TRBV9 to TRBJ2-5, with 8 bases identical to TRBD2. Trimming cost V 6 bases and J 5 bases; bases outside gene matches: 12. CDR1 and CDR2 from the germline V gene are SGDLS and YYNGEE. This CDR3 region has 15 residues. CDR3 DNA: TGTGCCAGCACCTCGGGGGGGGAGAGATGGGAGACCCAGTACTTC. As protein: CASTSGGERWETQYF.

V is TRBV28 and J is TRBJ2-1; 9 bases fit TRBD2. CDR3 size: 18 residues. J gave up 6 bases and V 6 bases, and 18 bases lay outside the gene matches. CDR1 is MDHEN and CDR2 is SYDVKM in the germline V gene. The CDR3 nucleotides read TGTGCCAGCAGCTCAATCGCTAGTAGCGGGAGTGGGGCCAATGAGCAGTTCTTC. This translates into CASSSIASSGSGANEQFF. The full variable domain, its missing parts supplied by reference TRBV28 and TRBJ2-1, is DVKVTQSSRYLVKRTGEKVFLECVQDMDHENMFWYRQDPGLGLRLIYFSYDVKMKEKGDIPEGYSVSREKKERFSLILESASTNQTSMYLCASSSIASSGSGANEQFFGPGTRLTVL.

The V gene is TRBV11-1, the J gene TRBJ2-5, with 9 positions matching TRBD1. In germline, CDR1 is SGHAT, CDR2 FQDESV (reference sequence). The CDR3 loop spans 16 amino acids. Germline trimming cut 6 bases from V and 5 bases from J; bases unmatched to any gene: 13. In DNA, the CDR3 is TGTGCCAGCAGTCAAAGACAGGGGGAGCCTTGGGAGACCCAGTACTTC. The encoded protein is CASSQRQGEPWETQYF.

The chain employs TRBV28 and TRBJ1-2, with no clear D. The V and J ends lost 5 bases and 0 bases respectively, with 7 bases between them. The CDR3 extends over 13 amino acids. The germline CDR1 and CDR2 sequences are MDHEN and SYDVKM. CDR3 amino acids: CASSPLANYGYTF. CDR3 DNA sequence: TGTGCCAGCAGTCCCTTAGCTAACTATGGCTACACCTTC.

The rearrangement joins TRBV28 to TRBJ1-4; no definite D call. V was pared by 3 bases and J by 5 bases, with 10 bases between. This CDR3 is built from 14 residues. CDR1 and CDR2 from the germline V gene are MDHEN and SYDVKM. This CDR3 reads CASSFPGGNEKLFF. The CDR3 region has the DNA TGTGCCAGCAGTTTTCCGGGAGGGAATGAAAAACTGTTTTTT.

This clone was seen repeatedly, ten times or more. The rearrangement links TRBV6-2 or TRBV6-3 to TRBJ2-7; D might be TRBD1 (5 bases). The CDR3 sequence is 14 residues long. Germline V gene lookup returns CDR1 MNHEY and CDR2 SVGEGT. V lost 6 bases, J lost 6 bases, and 18 bases lay in between. CDR3 region: CASSPLGPPSEQYV. CDR3 coding DNA: TGTGCCAGCAGCCCCCTGGGGCCCCCGTCCGAGCAGTACGTC.

The chain links TRBV29-1 to TRBJ2-5; TRBD1 aligns across 7 bases. V lost 8 bases and J lost 6; bases outside the gene matches: 9. The CDR3 runs to 12 residues. CDR1 and CDR2 (germline): SQVTM, ANQGSEA. CDR3 region: CSSNRQGQTQYF. The DNA for the CDR3 is TGCAGCTCTAATCGACAGGGACAGACCCAGTACTTC.

The rearrangement uses TRBV6-2 or TRBV6-3 and TRBJ1-2; D gene uncertain. This CDR3 is built from 14 residues. Germline V gene data show CDR1 as MNHEY and CDR2 as SVGEGT. V was shortened by 0 bases and J by 7 bases, with 12 bases between the two germline ends. This CDR3 reads CASSYSPASGGYTF. The CDR3 nucleotides read TGTGCCAGCAGTTACTCCCCCGCCTCGGGTGGCTACACCTTC.

The chain recombines TRBV19 with TRBJ1-3; 11 bases map to TRBD1. This CDR3 is built from 15 residues. V shed 3 bases and J 4 bases; nucleotides not matched to a gene: 2. Germline CDR1 reads LNHDA; CDR2 reads SQIVND (reference sequence). The CDR3 region has the DNA TGTGCCAGTAGTATCGGGACAGGGGGAGGAAACACCATATATTTT. Translated: CASSIGTGGGNTIYF.

Only one count was recorded for this clone. V gene TRBV18 combines with J gene TRBJ1-2; D is uncertain. CDR1 and CDR2 from the germline V gene are KGHSH and LQKENI. The CDR3 runs 15 residues. Trimming pared 0 bases from V and 5 bases from J, leaving 13 bases between. The CDR3 region has the DNA TGTGCCAGCTCACCACCCACGTCACAGACGTATGGCTACACCTTC. Encoded protein: CASSPPTSQTYGYTF. The full variable domain, rest sourced from reference TRBV18 and TRBJ1-2, is NAGVMQNPRHLVRRRGQEARLRCSPMKGHSHVYWYRQLPEEGLKFMVYLQKENIIDESGMPKERFSAEFPKEGPSILRIQQVVRGDSAAYFCASSPPTSQTYGYTFGSGTRLTVV.

Concerning this clone: The same CDR3 is also encoded by other DNA sequences in this sample. The chain carries TRBV28 and TRBJ2-1, with TRBD2 matching 10 bases. CDR1 and CDR2 (germline): MDHEN, SYDVKM. The CDR3 sequence is 16 residues long. Trimming took 2 bases from V and 0 from J; bases not matched to a gene: 1. For the CDR3, the DNA is TGTGCCAGCAGTTTAATAGCGGGAGGCTCCTACAATGAGCAGTTCTTC. Residues: CASSLIAGGSYNEQFF.

V and J are TRBV20-1 and TRBJ2-3, with TRBD2 identical over 11 bases. Germline V lookup: CDR1 DFQATT, CDR2 SNEGSKA (reference sequence). The CDR3 length is 17 residues. V was pared by 5 bases and J by 0 bases, with 10 bases of the junction left unmatched. Written as DNA, the CDR3 is TGCAGTGCTGGTGGACTAGCGGGCGGGGGTAGCACAGATACGCAGTATTTT. This gives the protein CSAGGLAGGGSTDTQYF.

This chain uses TRBV24-1 with TRBJ1-2, with a weak D call TRBD1 (6 bases). Per germline, CDR1 KGHDR and CDR2 SFDVKD. The V and J ends lost 0 bases and 4 bases respectively, with 8 bases between them. The CDR3 length is 14 residues. CDR3 sequence: CATSDLQGTYGYTF. The DNA of the CDR3 is TGTGCCACCAGTGATTTGCAGGGGACCTATGGCTACACCTTC.